The 8 T cell receptor beta chains below come from one sample, sequenced in a study of T cell clones after liver transplantation (dated by TCRdb to about 2019). Library creation used the immunoSEQ multiplex PCR assay. What TCRdb holds here is the immuneACCESS table cut down to in-frame rearrangements. Part of the clones is not present; checked against another copy, under half of the missing clones reflect an unresolved V gene, and the others are unexplained. This sample holds around 15,000 clones; 82% were observed only once. The ten most abundant clones make up 28% of the sample. Sequencing was performed on CD8+ T cells from blood, taken around 4 years after liver transplant. The receptors come from a human patient who received a liver transplant. After a transplant, some of the T cells may come from the graft donor.

The CDR3 loop is CSVPQEGVEGYTF. The CDR3 DNA reads as TGCAGCGTCCCCCAGGAGGGGGTGGAAGGCTACACCTTC. The chain links TRBV29-1 to TRBJ1-2; possible D gene TRBD1, 6 bases. Germline V CDR1 and CDR2: SQVTM, ANQGSEA. The V end lost 6 bases, the J end lost 8 bases, and 19 bases lay between the germline ends. The CDR3 runs to 13 residues.

The genes are TRBV9 and TRBJ2-5; 8 nucleotides match TRBD2. The CDR3 is 15 amino acids. Looked up from germline, CDR1 is SGDLS and CDR2 is YYNGEE. J lost 2 bases, V lost 3 bases, and 6 bases had no gene match. CDR3 in amino acids: CASSGLAGKQETQYF. The CDR3 DNA follows: TGTGCCAGCAGCGGTTTAGCGGGGAAGCAAGAGACCCAGTACTTC.

This clone was observed a single time. V and J are TRBV5-1 and TRBJ2-3, with D hard to call. Trimming cost V 0 bases and J 8 bases, with 10 bases left between them. The CDR3 has 13 amino acids. Germline loops: CDR1 SGHRS, CDR2 YFSETQ. The CDR3 bases are TGCGCCAGCAGCTTGGGACCTCCCGGTACGCAGTATTTT. The encoded protein is CASSLGPPGTQYF.

The V gene is TRBV19, the J gene TRBJ1-4; D not certain. Germline-derived CDR1 and CDR2 are LNHDA and SQIVND (reference sequence). The CDR3 spans 15 residues. V lost 3 bases, J lost 2 bases, and 10 bases lay in between. Here the CDR3 reads CASSMTISTNEKLFF. The DNA of the CDR3 is TGTGCCAGTAGTATGACAATAAGTACTAATGAAAAACTGTTTTTT.

This chain joins TRBV27 and TRBJ1-6, with D maybe TRBD1 (6 bases). V was pared by 2 bases and J by 7 bases, with 6 bases between. The CDR3 contains 13 residues. CDR1 MNHEY and CDR2 SMNVEV come from the germline V gene (reference sequence). The CDR3 DNA reads TGTGCCAGCAGTTTAGGGGGCAATTCACCCCTCCACTTT. As protein: CASSLGGNSPLHF.

The chain couples TRBV4-1 to TRBJ1-5, with D possibly TRBD1 on 6 matching bases. The ends were cut back, 0 bases at V and 2 bases at J, with 11 bases in the middle. This CDR3 is built from 16 residues. From germline, CDR1 is MGHRA and CDR2 YSYEKL. The CDR3 loop is CASSQEGAGGNQPQHF. The CDR3 DNA reads TGCGCCAGCAGCCAAGAGGGTGCAGGGGGCAATCAGCCCCAGCATTTT.

J is TRBJ2-6 and V is TRBV6-5; TRBD1 aligns across 8 bases. V trimming: 7 bases; J trimming: 2 bases; junction bases outside the gene matches: 4. The germline CDR1 and CDR2 sequences are MNHEY and SVGAGI. CDR3 length: 15 amino acids. CDR3 nucleotides: TGTGCCAGCAATACGGACAGGGCTGGGGCCAACGTCCTGACTTTC. This encodes CASNTDRAGANVLTF.

The chain uses TRBV7-9 and TRBJ1-1, with a tentative D call TRBD1 (5 bases). Germline V gives CDR1 SEHNR, CDR2 FQNEAQ (reference sequence). The CDR3 sequence is 14 residues long. Trimming took 6 bases from V and 0 from J, leaving 11 bases between them. The CDR3 nucleotides are TGTGCCAGCAGAGCCGGGGGGATGAACACTGAAGCTTTCTTT. This gives the protein CASRAGGMNTEAFF.